A selection of T cell receptor beta chains follows, all from one sample in a study of shared clonotypes between healthy human individuals. The data were produced by immunoSEQ multiplex PCR, yet TCRdb's version contains in-frame clones alone and is incomplete. The sample has about 2.2 million clones, 90% to 95% seen once. Sequencing input: naive CD8+ T cells from PBMCs. The receptors come from a man between 18 and 29 years old in good health. Some clones in this sample may be carry-over from other donors' samples. The CDR3 runs from the conserved cysteine through the conserved F or W. A D gene is named only where the DNA matches it firmly. A clone size is listed for some rows: how often the clone was seen (once, few, many), or a class if it is expanded.

D,J,size,V,DNA,CDR3
-,TRBJ2-1,once,TRBV5-5,TGTGCCAGCAGCTTGGACTCCCCTCGGAATGAGCAGTTCTTC,CASSLDSPRNEQFF
-,TRBJ2-7,-,TRBV27,TGTGCCAGCAGTTTGAGTGGACAGGGACATCTAGCGGACTCCTACGAGCAGTACTTC,CASSLSGQGHLADSYEQYF
TRBD2,TRBJ2-1,-,TRBV9,TGTGCCAGCAGCCCGGGACTACCCTACAATGAGCAGTTCTTC,CASSPGLPYNEQFF
-,TRBJ2-1,-,TRBV12-2,TGTGCAAGTCGGGGCGGGAGCGCGAGCTCCTACAATGAGCAGTTCTTC,CASRGGSASSYNEQFF
-,TRBJ2-7,once,TRBV27,TGTGCCAGCAGCATATCCGGGACCCCCTACGAGCAGTACTTC,CASSISGTPYEQYF
-,TRBJ1-2,-,TRBV5-1,TGCGCCAGCAGCTTGAGAGGAAGCAACTATGGCTACACCTTC,CASSLRGSNYGYTF
TRBD1,TRBJ1-5,-,TRBV19,TGTGCCAGTAGTGTGGGACAGCGCAATCAGCCCCAGCATTTT,CASSVGQRNQPQHF
-,TRBJ2-1,once,TRBV20-1,TGCAGTGCTAGAGATCGTCCGGAGCAGTTCTTC,CSARDRPEQFF
-,TRBJ2-7,-,TRBV19,TGTGCCAGTAGTAGATACGGCCGATACTACGAGCAGTACTTC,CASSRYGRYYEQYF
TRBD1,TRBJ2-7,-,TRBV5-1,TGCGCCAGCAGCTTGGGTTCAGGGGGCGGGTACGAGCAGTACTTC,CASSLGSGGGYEQYF
-,TRBJ2-7,-,TRBV7-2,TGTGCCAGCAGCCCCGCCAAGGGGTTGGACGAGCAGTACTTC,CASSPAKGLDEQYF
TRBD1,TRBJ2-7,-,TRBV27,TGTGCCAGCAGTTTACAGGGGGCGCTGACCTACGAGCAGTACTTC,CASSLQGALTYEQYF
-,TRBJ2-1,-,TRBV6-5,TGTGCCAGCAGTTACTCGTCGGCGGGTTCCTACAATGAGCAGTTCTTC,CASSYSSAGSYNEQFF
TRBD1,TRBJ2-2,-,TRBV7-3,TGTGCCAGCAGCCTATATTACGTGACAGGGGGAAATTCCGGGGAGCTGTTTTTT,CASSLYYVTGGNSGELFF
TRBD2,TRBJ2-7,-,TRBV4-1,TGCGCCAGCAGCCCCCATTCAGCGGGGGGCTACGAGCAGTACTTC,CASSPHSAGGYEQYF
-,TRBJ1-1,-,TRBV5-6,TGTGCCAGCTCCGCGCGGGACACTGAAGCTTTCTTT,CASSARDTEAFF
-,TRBJ2-1,once,TRBV11-2,TGTGCCAGCAGCCGAGGCGTCCGGAGCGATGAGCAGTTCTTC,CASSRGVRSDEQFF